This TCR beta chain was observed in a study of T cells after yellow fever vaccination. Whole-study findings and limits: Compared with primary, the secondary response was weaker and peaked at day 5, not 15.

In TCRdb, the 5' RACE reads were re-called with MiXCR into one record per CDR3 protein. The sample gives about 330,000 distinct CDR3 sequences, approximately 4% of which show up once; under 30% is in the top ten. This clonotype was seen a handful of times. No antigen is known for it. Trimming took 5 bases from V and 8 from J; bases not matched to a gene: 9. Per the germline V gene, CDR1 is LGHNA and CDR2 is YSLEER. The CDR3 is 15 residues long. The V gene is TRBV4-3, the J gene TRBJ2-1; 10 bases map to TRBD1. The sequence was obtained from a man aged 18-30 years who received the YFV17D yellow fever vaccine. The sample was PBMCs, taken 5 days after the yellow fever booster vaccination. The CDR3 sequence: CASSTRTGGDYEQFF. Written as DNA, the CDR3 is TGCGCCAGCAGCACACGGACAGGGGGAGACTATGAGCAGTTCTTC.